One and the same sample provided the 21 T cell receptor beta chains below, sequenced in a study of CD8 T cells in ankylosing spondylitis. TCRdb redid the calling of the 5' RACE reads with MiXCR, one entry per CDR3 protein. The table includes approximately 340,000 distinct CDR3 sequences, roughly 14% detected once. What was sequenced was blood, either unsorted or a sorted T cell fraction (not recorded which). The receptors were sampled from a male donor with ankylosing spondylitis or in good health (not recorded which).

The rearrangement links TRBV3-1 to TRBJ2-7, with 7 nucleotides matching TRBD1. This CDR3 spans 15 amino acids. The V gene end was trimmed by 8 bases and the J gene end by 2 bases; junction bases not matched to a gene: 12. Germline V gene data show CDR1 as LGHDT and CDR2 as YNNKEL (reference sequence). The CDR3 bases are TGTGCCAGCTTTGGGCGTGGCAGGGGGACCTACGAGCAGTACTTC. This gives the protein CASFGRGRGTYEQYF.

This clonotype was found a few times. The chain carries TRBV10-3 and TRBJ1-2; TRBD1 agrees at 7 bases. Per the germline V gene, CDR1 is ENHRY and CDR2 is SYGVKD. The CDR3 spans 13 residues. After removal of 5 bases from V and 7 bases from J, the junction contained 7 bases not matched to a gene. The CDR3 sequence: CAISPTGEGGYTF. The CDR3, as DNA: TGTGCCATCAGTCCAACAGGGGAAGGTGGCTACACCTTC.

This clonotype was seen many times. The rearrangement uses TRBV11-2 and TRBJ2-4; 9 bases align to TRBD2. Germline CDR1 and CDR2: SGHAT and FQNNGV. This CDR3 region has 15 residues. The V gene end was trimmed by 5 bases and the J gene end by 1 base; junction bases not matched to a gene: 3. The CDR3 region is CASSPGTSAKNIQYF. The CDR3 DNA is TGTGCCAGCAGCCCAGGGACTAGCGCCAAAAACATTCAGTACTTC. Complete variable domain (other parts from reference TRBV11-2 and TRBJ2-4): EAGVAQSPRYKIIEKRQSVAFWCNPISGHATLYWYQQILGQGPKLLIQFQNNGVVDDSQLPKDRFSAERLKGVDSTLKIQPAKLEDSAVYLCASSPGTSAKNIQYFGAGTRLSVL.

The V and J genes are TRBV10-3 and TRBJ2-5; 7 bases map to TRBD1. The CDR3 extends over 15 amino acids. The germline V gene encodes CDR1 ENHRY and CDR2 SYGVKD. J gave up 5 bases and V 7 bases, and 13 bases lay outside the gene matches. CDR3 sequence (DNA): TGTGCCATCAACCGACAGGGCCCATCGGGGGAGACCCAGTACTTC. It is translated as CAINRQGPSGETQYF.

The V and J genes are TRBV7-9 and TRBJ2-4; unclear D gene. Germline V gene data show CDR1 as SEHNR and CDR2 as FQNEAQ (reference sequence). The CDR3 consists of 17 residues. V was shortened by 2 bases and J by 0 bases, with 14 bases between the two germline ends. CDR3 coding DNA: TGTGCCAGCAGCTTATGGGATGTGGCCCTAGCCAAAAACATTCAGTACTTC. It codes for CASSLWDVALAKNIQYF.

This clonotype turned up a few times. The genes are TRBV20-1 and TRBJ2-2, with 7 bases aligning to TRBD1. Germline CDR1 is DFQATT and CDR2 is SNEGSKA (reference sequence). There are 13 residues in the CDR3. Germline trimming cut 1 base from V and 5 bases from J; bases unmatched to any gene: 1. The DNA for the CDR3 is TGCAGTGCTAGAGGACAGGGAACCGGGGAGCTGTTTTTT. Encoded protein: CSARGQGTGELFF.

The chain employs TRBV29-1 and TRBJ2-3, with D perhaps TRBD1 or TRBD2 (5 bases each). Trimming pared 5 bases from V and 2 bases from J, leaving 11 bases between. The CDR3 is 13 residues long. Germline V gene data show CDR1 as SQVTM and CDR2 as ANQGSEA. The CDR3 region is CSVRPGPTDTQYF. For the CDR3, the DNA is TGCAGCGTTCGCCCGGGACCCACAGATACGCAGTATTTT.

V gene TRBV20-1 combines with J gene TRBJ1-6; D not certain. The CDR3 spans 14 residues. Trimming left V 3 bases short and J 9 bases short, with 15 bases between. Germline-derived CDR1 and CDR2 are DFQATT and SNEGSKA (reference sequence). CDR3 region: CSARDGPWGSPLHF. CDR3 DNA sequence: TGCAGTGCTAGGGACGGACCTTGGGGTTCACCCCTCCACTTT.

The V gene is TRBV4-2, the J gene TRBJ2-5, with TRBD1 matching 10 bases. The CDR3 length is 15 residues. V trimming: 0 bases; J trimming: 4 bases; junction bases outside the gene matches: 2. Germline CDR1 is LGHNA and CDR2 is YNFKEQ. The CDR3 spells CASSQDGQGGETQYF. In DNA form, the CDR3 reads TGTGCCAGCAGCCAAGACGGACAGGGGGGAGAGACCCAGTACTTC.

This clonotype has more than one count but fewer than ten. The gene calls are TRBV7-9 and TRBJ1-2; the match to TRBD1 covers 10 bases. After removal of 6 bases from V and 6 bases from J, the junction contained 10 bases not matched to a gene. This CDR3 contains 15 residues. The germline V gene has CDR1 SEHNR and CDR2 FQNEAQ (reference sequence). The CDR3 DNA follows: TGTGCCAGCAGTAAACCGGGACAGGGGCCCGATGGCTACACCTTC. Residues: CASSKPGQGPDGYTF. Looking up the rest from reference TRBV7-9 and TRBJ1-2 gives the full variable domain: DTGVSQNPRHKITKRGQNVTFRCDPISEHNRLYWYRQTLGQGPEFLTYFQNEAQLEKSRLLSDRFSAERPKGSFSTLEIQRTEQGDSAMYLCASSKPGQGPDGYTFGSGTRLTVV.

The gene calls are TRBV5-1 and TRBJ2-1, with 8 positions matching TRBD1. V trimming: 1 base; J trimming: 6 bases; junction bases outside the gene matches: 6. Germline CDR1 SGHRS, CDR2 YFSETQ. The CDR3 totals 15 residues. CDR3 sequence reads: CASSLTGTGINEQFF. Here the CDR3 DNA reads TGCGCCAGCAGCTTGACCGGGACAGGCATCAATGAGCAGTTCTTC.

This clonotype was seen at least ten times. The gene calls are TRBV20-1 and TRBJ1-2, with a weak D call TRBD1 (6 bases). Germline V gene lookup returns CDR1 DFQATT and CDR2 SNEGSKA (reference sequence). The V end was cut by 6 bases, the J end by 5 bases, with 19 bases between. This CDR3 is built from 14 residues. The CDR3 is CSAIQGPLGYGYTF. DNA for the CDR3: TGCAGTGCCATACAGGGCCCTTTGGGGTATGGCTACACCTTC.

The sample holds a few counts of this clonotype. CDR3 amino acids: CASSLEPFEETQYF. DNA for the CDR3: TGTGCCAGCAGCTTAGAACCGTTCGAAGAGACCCAGTACTTC. V is TRBV7-2 and J is TRBJ2-5; no firm D call. The germline V and J ends were trimmed by 1 base and 3 bases, with 9 bases remaining between them. The germline gives CDR1 SGHTA, CDR2 FQGNSA. This CDR3 has 14 residues. The full variable domain, rest sourced from reference TRBV7-2 and TRBJ2-5, is GAGVSQSPSNKVTEKGKDVELRCDPISGHTALYWYRQSLGQGLEFLIYFQGNSAPDKSGLPSDRFSAERTGGSVSTLTIQRTQQEDSAVYLCASSLEPFEETQYFGPGTRLLVL.

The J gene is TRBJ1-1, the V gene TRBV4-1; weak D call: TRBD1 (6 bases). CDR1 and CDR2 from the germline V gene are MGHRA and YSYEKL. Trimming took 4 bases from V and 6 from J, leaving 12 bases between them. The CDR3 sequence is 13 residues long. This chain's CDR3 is CASSPGQYAEAFF. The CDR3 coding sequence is TGCGCCAGCAGCCCCGGACAGTATGCTGAAGCTTTCTTT.

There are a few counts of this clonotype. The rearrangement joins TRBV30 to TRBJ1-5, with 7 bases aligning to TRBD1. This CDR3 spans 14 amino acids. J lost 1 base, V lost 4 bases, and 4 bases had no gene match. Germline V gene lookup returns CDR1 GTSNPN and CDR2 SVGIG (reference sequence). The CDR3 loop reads CAWTPGGSNQPQHF. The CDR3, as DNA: TGTGCCTGGACTCCAGGGGGAAGCAATCAGCCCCAGCATTTT. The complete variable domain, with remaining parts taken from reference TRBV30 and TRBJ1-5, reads SQTIHQWPATLVQPVGSPLSLECTVEGTSNPNLYWYRQAAGRGLQLLFYSVGIGQISSEVPQNLSASRPQDRQFILSSKKLLLSDSGFYLCAWTPGGSNQPQHFGDGTRLSIL.

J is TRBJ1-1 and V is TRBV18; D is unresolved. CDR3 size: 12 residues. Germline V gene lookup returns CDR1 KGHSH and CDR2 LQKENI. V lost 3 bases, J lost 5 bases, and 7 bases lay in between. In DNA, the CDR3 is TGTGCCAGCTCACCTAGGGAGACTGAAGCTTTCTTT. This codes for CASSPRETEAFF.

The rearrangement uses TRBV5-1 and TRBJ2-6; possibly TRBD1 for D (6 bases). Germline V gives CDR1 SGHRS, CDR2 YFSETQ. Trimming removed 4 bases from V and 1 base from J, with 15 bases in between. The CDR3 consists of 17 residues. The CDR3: CASSRGTSRSGANVLTF. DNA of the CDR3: TGCGCCAGCAGCAGGGGGACCTCGCGGTCTGGGGCCAACGTCCTGACTTTC.

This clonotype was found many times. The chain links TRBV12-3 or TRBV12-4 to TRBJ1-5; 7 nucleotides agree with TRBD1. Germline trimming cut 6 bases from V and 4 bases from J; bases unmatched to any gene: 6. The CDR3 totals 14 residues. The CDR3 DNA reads TGTGCCAGCAGCCTACAGGGGTGGAATCAGCCCCAGCATTTT. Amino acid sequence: CASSLQGWNQPQHF.

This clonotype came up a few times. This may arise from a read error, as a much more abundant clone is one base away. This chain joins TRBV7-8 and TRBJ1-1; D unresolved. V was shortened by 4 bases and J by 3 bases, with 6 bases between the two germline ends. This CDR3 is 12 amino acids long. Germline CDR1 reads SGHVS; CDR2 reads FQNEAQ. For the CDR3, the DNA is TGTGCCAGCAGCTCGGAGTACACTGAAGCTTTCTTT. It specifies CASSSEYTEAFF.

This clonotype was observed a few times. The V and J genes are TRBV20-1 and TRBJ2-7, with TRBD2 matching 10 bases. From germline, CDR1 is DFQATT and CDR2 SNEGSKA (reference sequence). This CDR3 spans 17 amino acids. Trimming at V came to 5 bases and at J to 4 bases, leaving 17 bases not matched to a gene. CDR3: CSAPTHTPSGSTYEQYF. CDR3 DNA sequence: TGCAGTGCTCCCACACATACCCCTAGCGGGAGTACGTACGAGCAGTACTTC.

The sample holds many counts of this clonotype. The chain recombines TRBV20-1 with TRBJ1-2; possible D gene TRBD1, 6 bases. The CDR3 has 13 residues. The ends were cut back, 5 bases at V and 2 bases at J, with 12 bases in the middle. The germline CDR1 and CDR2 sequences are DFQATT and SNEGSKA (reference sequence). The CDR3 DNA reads TGCAGTGCTCCGGACAGAACCAACTATGGCTACACCTTC. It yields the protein CSAPDRTNYGYTF.